The T cell receptor (beta chain) described here comes from a study of neurological immune-mediated disorders (dated by TCRdb to about 2019). In terms of the full investigation: The study compared peripheral blood TCR-beta repertoires of HTLV-I-associated myelopathy (HAM/TSP) patients, multiple sclerosis patients and healthy controls using UMI-based sequencing. Alongside PBMC samples, the set of 106 TCR-beta libraries contained longitudinal samples, technical triplicates, and paired CD4+ and CD8+ T-cell subsets that had been sorted. Of the 65 to 70 subjects in the cohort, about 14 were HAM/TSP patients, about 34 were multiple sclerosis patients, and approximately 20 were healthy controls.

This clonotype is categorized as medium-sized (0.01 to 0.1%). Its antigen target is currently unknown. No much larger clone exists at a distance of one base, and base qualities are not known. cDNA was synthesized by template-switch 5'RACE using a primer carrying a 10-nucleotide random unique molecular identifier by which each TCR transcript was tagged. Every sequencing run yielded over 200 million TCR-beta sequences covering 15-18 subjects. The RNeasy kit was used to extract total RNA. Using the KAPA Real-time Library Amplification kit, TCR-beta VDJ regions were amplified with primers for the TCR constant region and the 5'RACE anchor. Sample indexes and Illumina adaptors were added in a first PCR, and a second PCR then increased library yield. After purification with Ampure beads, the TCR product of roughly 650 bp was size-selected on a 2% E-gel SizeSelection system. Before pooling, library quality was assessed on a Bioanalyzer, concentration was determined with Qubit, and library quantification was performed with the Kapa Library Quantification kit. Paired-end 2 x 150 bp sequencing of the libraries was performed on an Illumina HiSeq 2500. To increase sequence diversity, about 25-30% phiX was spiked into each library pool. The study's own analysis went as follows. Quality-filtered reads were processed with the UMI-based MiGEC pipeline, which removed over 80% of raw TCR sequences during error correction. IMGT germline references were used for aligning VDJ genes, and each clonotype was defined as a unique CDR3 amino acid sequence together with its V-J genes. Clonal expansion, Shannon diversity, and CDR3 relatedness (CalcPairwiseDistances, ClusterSamples) were evaluated with VDJtools, and phylogenetic trees were built with CLCbio workbench. Expanded clones were defined as having at least 8 unique UMIs, based on coefficient-of-variation modelling across technical triplicates. TCRdb took the public reads, trimmed them with fastp at Q25, ran MiXCR for clone calling and kept in-frame beta chains. Every CDR3 protein is listed once, alongside the most common genes and DNA of its rows. For this entry, the V and J calls and clone size follow TCRdb and not the study's own pipeline. This sample has just over 30,000 distinct CDR3 sequences in its table, and under 6% of those were observed once. The ten top clones hold 2% to 2.5% of the sample.

Summary of the overall study and its limitations: Expanded clones from different subjects shared no identical CDR3 amino acid sequences, which suggests that TCR-beta repertoires were private in all groups. TCR clonal expansion was greatest in HAM/TSP patients and smallest in MS patients, who ranked below even healthy controls.

The healthy controls were volunteers from blood banks in Maryland, USA. Sorted-subset TCR libraries were prepared from about a million sorted CD4+ or CD8+ T cells. Peripheral blood underwent Ficoll-Hypaque density gradient centrifugation to isolate PBMCs, which were then cryopreserved in liquid nitrogen. Paired sorted CD4+ and CD8+ subsets came from healthy controls, HAM/TSP patients and MS patients. The TCR comes from a woman aged 45-60 years in good health. The sample comprised CD4+ T cells from blood.

The CDR3 in this case is CASCSGQGYSPLHF. The nucleotides are TGTGCCAGCTGTTCCGGACAGGGGTATTCACCCCTCCACTTT. The receptor chain draws on TRBV9 and TRBJ1-6, and 9 junctional nucleotides match TRBD1. Its CDR3 holds 14 amino acids, cysteine through phenylalanine. Just the 42-base CDR3 DNA is kept, in frame starting at base 1. Trimming leaves V shorter by 7 bases and J shorter by 8 bases, with the junction holding 7 bases beyond the gene matches. Via the germline V gene, CDR1 is SGDLS and CDR2 YYNGEE.